The present T cell receptor (beta chain) was sequenced within a study of type 1 regulatory T cells. Study at large: This in vitro CD4 product, T-allo10, is enriched for Tr1 cells and alloantigen-specific. Study-level results: Compared with non-type 1 regulatory T cells, type 1 regulatory T cells showed a more restricted TCR repertoire.

The CDR3 extends over 14 amino acids. Germline V lookup: CDR1 GTSNPN, CDR2 SVGIG (reference sequence). The trim removed 3 bases at V and 8 bases at J, leaving 10 bases unmatched. This clonotype was observed a few times. Its target is not known. TCRdb independently ran MiXCR on the reads; one entry per CDR3 protein. This repertoire shows tens of thousands of distinct CDR3 sequences, roughly 20% found once; its top ten account for 8.3%. The sample consisted of cultured type 1 regulatory T (Tr1) cells, either the whole culture or a sorted fraction (not recorded which). The TCR comes from a human donor in good health. This chain links TRBV30 with TRBJ1-2; 9 nucleotides agree with TRBD1. The CDR3 sequence: CAWSRPGQGFGYTF. The CDR3 region has the DNA TGTGCCTGGAGCCGACCGGGACAGGGATTCGGCTACACCTTC.